This T cell receptor (beta chain) comes out of a study of patients and donors after allogeneic stem cell transplantation. TCRdb fed the RT-PCR reads into MiXCR, producing one record per CDR3 protein. The sample includes 400,000 to 450,000 distinct CDR3 sequences, 16% seen only once; the top ten take less than 8%. This clonotype was observed a few times. CDR3 size: 13 residues. Unmatched junction bases numbered 2, after V lost 7 bases and J lost 2 bases. In germline, CDR1 is SQVTM, CDR2 ANQGSEA. This sequence joins TRBV29-1 and TRBJ2-7, with 13 positions matching TRBD2. Sample: blood, either unsorted or a sorted T cell fraction (not recorded which). The sequence came from a human donor who was either an allogeneic HSCT recipient or a stem cell or donor lymphocyte infusion donor (not recorded which). It is not recorded whose cells these are; they may come from a transplant donor. The CDR3 nucleotides read TGCAGCGCAGGACTAGCGGGAGCCTACGAGCAGTACTTC. Amino acid sequence: CSAGLAGAYEQYF.